Below, 16 T cell receptor beta chains from the same sample are listed, as sequenced in a study of CD8 T cells in ankylosing spondylitis. General study points: A TCR beta motif of eight highly homologous variants appeared characteristic of ankylosing spondylitis blood.

Antigens for these TCRs are unknown. TCRdb reanalysed the 5' RACE reads using MiXCR and keeps one entry per CDR3 protein. Of more than 650,000 distinct CDR3 sequences in the sample, 10% to 15% are singletons; the top ten hold more than 0.5%. The sample taken for sequencing was blood, either unsorted or a sorted T cell fraction (not recorded which). These receptors were collected from a male donor with ankylosing spondylitis.

This chain connects TRBV7-2 to TRBJ2-3; TRBD2 matches at 8 bases. Germline CDR1 is SGHTA and CDR2 is FQGNSA. The J segment lost 3 bases and the V segment lost 5 bases, leaving 10 bases of the junction unmatched. This CDR3 is 16 amino acids long. The CDR3: CASSRASGSPTDTQYF. The CDR3 DNA follows: TGTGCCAGCAGCCGAGCAAGCGGGAGTCCTACAGATACGCAGTATTTT.

This clonotype was recorded many times. This chain uses TRBV20-1 with TRBJ2-1; 7 bases are a match to TRBD2. The V gene's germline CDR1 is DFQATT and CDR2 SNEGSKA (reference sequence). The junction had 13 bases not matched to a gene; V was cut back by 3 bases and J by 8 bases. The CDR3 totals 15 residues. The CDR3 is CSASNGNRGGYEQFF. DNA for the CDR3: TGCAGTGCTAGTAACGGCAATAGGGGAGGGTATGAGCAGTTCTTC.

CDR3 nucleotide sequence: TGTGCCAGCAGCTTACTGCGGGGTAATGAGCAGTTCTTC. Translated: CASSLLRGNEQFF. The V call is TRBV7-3, the J call TRBJ2-1, with D tentatively TRBD2 (6 bases). CDR3 length equals 13 residues. The germline V gene has CDR1 SGHTA and CDR2 FQGTGA. V shed 2 bases and J shed 7 bases, with 9 bases lying between them.

This clonotype has ten or more counts. The chain couples TRBV7-2 to TRBJ2-1; D perhaps matches TRBD1 (5 bases). V lost 4 bases to trimming and J lost 7 bases, with 17 bases between them. CDR3 length: 15 amino acids. Germline V CDR1 and CDR2: SGHTA, FQGNSA. CDR3 residues: CASSSPPRQLNEQFF. CDR3 nucleotides: TGTGCCAGCAGCTCCCCTCCGAGACAGTTAAATGAGCAGTTCTTC.

This clonotype appeared a few times. The chain employs TRBV24-1 and TRBJ1-2; TRBD1 is a possible D gene (6 bases). Germline V lookup: CDR1 KGHDR, CDR2 SFDVKD. CDR3 length: 13 residues. Trimming stripped 9 bases from V and 4 bases from J, with 14 bases between. Here the CDR3 DNA reads TGTGCCACCGCAGGGGTTGGTGGCTATGGCTACACCTTC. It specifies CATAGVGGYGYTF.

This clonotype was detected a few times. The gene calls are TRBV6-2 or TRBV6-3 and TRBJ2-2; D possibly corresponds to TRBD2 (5 bases). This CDR3 spans 15 amino acids. Looked up from germline, CDR1 is MNHEY and CDR2 is SVGEGT. The ends were cut back, 6 bases at V and 6 bases at J, with 17 bases in the middle. As DNA, the CDR3 is TGTGCCAGCAGCTCCCCCGGGGAGTATGCCGGGGAGCTGTTTTTT. This codes for CASSSPGEYAGELFF.

The V and J genes are TRBV7-6 and TRBJ2-1; tentatively, D is TRBD2 (6 bases). With 2 bases removed from V and 5 bases from J, the gap between germline ends came to 13 bases. The length of the CDR3 is 15 residues. The germline CDR1 and CDR2 sequences are SGHVS and FNYEAQ. CDR3 coding DNA: TGTGCCAGCAGCTTAACAGGACTAAGAAACAATGAGCAGTTCTTC. This sequence encodes CASSLTGLRNNEQFF.

The rearrangement joins TRBV5-1 to TRBJ2-7; TRBD1 aligns across 8 bases. The CDR3 consists of 15 residues. The V gene end was trimmed by 1 base and the J gene end by 5 bases; junction bases not matched to a gene: 8. The V gene's germline CDR1 is SGHRS and CDR2 YFSETQ. The CDR3 bases are TGCGCCAGCAGCTTGCTGGACAGGGTTTTCGACGAGCAGTACTTC. It translates to CASSLLDRVFDEQYF.

This clonotype was detected ten times or more. The V gene is TRBV29-1, the J gene TRBJ1-2; D possibly corresponds to TRBD1 (5 bases). CDR1 and CDR2 (germline): SQVTM, ANQGSEA. CDR3 length: 15 amino acids. V was pared by 3 bases and J by 4 bases, with 18 bases between. CDR3 nucleotides: TGCAGCGTTGATTTAGAGGGGACGGAAACCTATGGCTACACCTTC. Translating it yields CSVDLEGTETYGYTF. Supplemented by reference TRBV29-1 and TRBJ1-2, the full variable domain reads SAVISQKPSRDICQRGTSLTIQCQVDSQVTMMFWYRQQPGQSLTLIATANQGSEATYESGFVIDKFPISRPNLTFSTLTVSNMSPEDSSIYLCSVDLEGTETYGYTFGSGTRLTVV.

There are a few counts of this clonotype. The rearrangement links TRBV11-2 to TRBJ2-1; TRBD2 matches 15 bases. V lost 5 bases, J lost 12 bases, and 20 bases stayed unmatched. CDR3 length equals 19 residues. Germline values: CDR1 SGHAT, CDR2 FQNNGV. The CDR3 sequence is CASSPRTSGGAGNMRRQFF. The CDR3 nucleotides read TGTGCCAGCAGCCCGCGGACTAGCGGGGGGGCCGGGAATATGAGACGGCAGTTCTTC.

There are a few counts of this clonotype. The chain links TRBV5-1 to TRBJ2-3; 8 bases are a match to TRBD2. This CDR3 is built from 16 residues. CDR1 SGHRS and CDR2 YFSETQ come from the germline V gene. The trim removed 4 bases at V and 4 bases at J, leaving 11 bases unmatched. DNA for the CDR3: TGCGCCAGCAGCCCGCCGGGAGCGGGAGTTGCAGATACGCAGTATTTT. Its translation: CASSPPGAGVADTQYF.

This clonotype was counted ten times or more. The DNA of the CDR3 is TGCAGCGTTGGAGGGGTGGGGTCCACGAACACCGGGGAGCTGTTTTTT. Its protein product is CSVGGVGSTNTGELFF. The J gene is TRBJ2-2, the V gene TRBV29-1, with D tentatively TRBD1 or TRBD2 (5 bases each). The CDR3 covers 16 residues. The germline gives CDR1 SQVTM, CDR2 ANQGSEA. V was clipped by 4 bases and J by 0 bases, with 15 bases between them.

This clonotype was detected many times. This chain uses TRBV7-9 with TRBJ2-7, with 8 bases matching TRBD2. The V gene's germline CDR1 is SEHNR and CDR2 FQNEAQ (reference sequence). With V trimmed by 1 base and J by 6 bases, 11 bases remained unmatched. This CDR3 contains 16 residues. CDR3: CASSLVGGASGREQYF. The CDR3 nucleotides read TGTGCCAGCAGCTTAGTCGGTGGTGCTAGCGGGCGCGAGCAGTACTTC. Combining the CDR3 with reference TRBV7-9 and TRBJ2-7 gives the whole variable domain DTGVSQNPRHKITKRGQNVTFRCDPISEHNRLYWYRQTLGQGPEFLTYFQNEAQLEKSRLLSDRFSAERPKGSFSTLEIQRTEQGDSAMYLCASSLVGGASGREQYFGPGTRLTVT.

This clonotype was observed a handful of times. The V and J genes are TRBV28 and TRBJ1-5; TRBD1 matches 7 bases. CDR1 is MDHEN, CDR2 SYDVKM, per germline. This CDR3 has 13 residues. The junction had 7 bases not matched to a gene; V was cut back by 8 bases and J by 6 bases. The CDR3, as DNA: TGTGCCAGCGAAAGGACAGGTGCTCAGCCCCAGCATTTT. This sequence encodes CASERTGAQPQHF.

This clonotype turned up a few times. This chain uses TRBV20-1 with TRBJ2-4, with D possibly matching TRBD1 (5 bases). The germline gives CDR1 DFQATT, CDR2 SNEGSKA (reference sequence). The CDR3 sequence is 15 residues long. V was trimmed by 7 bases and J by 0 bases, leaving 16 bases between them. CDR3 region: CSVSPTVLAKNIQYF. For the CDR3, the DNA is TGCAGTGTAAGCCCGACAGTGCTAGCCAAAAACATTCAGTACTTC.

This clonotype was seen ten or more times. The CDR3, as DNA: TGCAGTGCTAGAGGACGGTGGGAGACCCAGTACTTC. Protein: CSARGRWETQYF. The V gene is TRBV20-1, the J gene TRBJ2-5, with D unclear. Germline CDR1 is DFQATT and CDR2 is SNEGSKA (reference sequence). Trimming removed 1 base at V and 5 bases at J, with 8 bases between. The CDR3 length is 12 residues.